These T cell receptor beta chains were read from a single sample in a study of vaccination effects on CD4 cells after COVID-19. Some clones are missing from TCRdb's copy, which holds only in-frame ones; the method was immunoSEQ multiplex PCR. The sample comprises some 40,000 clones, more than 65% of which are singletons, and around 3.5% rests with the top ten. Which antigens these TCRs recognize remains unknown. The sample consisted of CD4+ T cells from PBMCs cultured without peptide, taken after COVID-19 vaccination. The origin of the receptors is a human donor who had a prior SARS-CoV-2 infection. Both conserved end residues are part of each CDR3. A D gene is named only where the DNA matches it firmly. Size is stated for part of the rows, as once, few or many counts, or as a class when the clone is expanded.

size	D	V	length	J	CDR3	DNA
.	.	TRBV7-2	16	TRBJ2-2	CASSSFSGGNTGELFF	TGTGCCAGCAGCTCATTTAGCGGAGGAAACACCGGGGAGCTGTTTTTT
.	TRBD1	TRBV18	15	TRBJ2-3	CASSPPGQGLDTQYF	TGTGCCAGCTCACCGCCGGGACAGGGTCTAGATACGCAGTATTTT
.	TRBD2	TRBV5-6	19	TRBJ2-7	CASSLDVRVAGEIAYEQYF	TGTGCCAGCAGCTTGGATGTGAGGGTAGCGGGAGAAATCGCCTACGAGCAGTACTTC
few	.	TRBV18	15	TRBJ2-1	CASSPMAGSYNEQFF	TGTGCCAGCTCACCAATGGCGGGCTCCTACAATGAGCAGTTCTTC
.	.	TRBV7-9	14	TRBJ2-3	CASSFGGFTDTQYF	TGTGCCAGCAGCTTTGGCGGATTCACAGATACGCAGTATTTT
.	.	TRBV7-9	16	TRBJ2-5	CASSLNLGWGQETQYF	TGTGCCAGCAGCTTAAATCTAGGGTGGGGCCAAGAGACCCAGTACTTC
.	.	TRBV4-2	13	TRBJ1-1	CASSLQPYTEAFF	TGTGCCAGCAGCCTACAGCCTTACACTGAAGCTTTCTTT
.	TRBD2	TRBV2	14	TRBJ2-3	CASSREGGTDTQYF	TGTGCCAGCAGCAGGGAGGGCGGCACAGATACGCAGTATTTT
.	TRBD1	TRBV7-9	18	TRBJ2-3	CASSLNRGYLTSTDTQYF	TGTGCCAGCAGCTTAAACAGGGGATATCTAACTAGCACAGATACGCAGTATTTT
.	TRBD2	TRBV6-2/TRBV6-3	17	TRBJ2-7	CASSSGLAGERTYEQYF	TGTGCCAGCAGTTCGGGACTAGCGGGAGAAAGGACCTACGAGCAGTACTTC
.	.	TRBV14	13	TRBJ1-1	CASTAGLNTEAFF	TGTGCCAGCACCGCCGGACTGAACACTGAAGCTTTCTTT
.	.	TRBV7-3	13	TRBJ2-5	CASSRTREETQYF	TGTGCCAGCAGCCGCACTAGGGAAGAGACCCAGTACTTC
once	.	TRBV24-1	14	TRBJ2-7	CATSAAGSVGEQYF	TGTGCCACCAGTGCGGCAGGGAGTGTGGGGGAGCAGTACTTC
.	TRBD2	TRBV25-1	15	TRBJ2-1	CASSQSGGEYNEQFF	TGTGCCAGCAGTCAAAGCGGGGGGGAATACAATGAGCAGTTCTTC
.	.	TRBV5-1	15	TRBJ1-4	CASSLTIGGDEKLFF	TGCGCCAGCAGCTTGACTATCGGGGGGGATGAAAAACTGTTTTTT
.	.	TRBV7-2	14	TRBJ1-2	CASRVGGINYGYTF	TGTGCCAGCAGGGTGGGAGGGATTAACTATGGCTACACCTTC
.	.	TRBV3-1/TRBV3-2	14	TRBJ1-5	CASSRGMSNQPQHF	TGTGCCAGCAGCCGGGGTATGAGCAATCAGCCCCAGCATTTT
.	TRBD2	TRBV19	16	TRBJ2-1	CASSPRGTSDYNEQFF	TGTGCCAGTTCCCCTCGTGGGACTAGCGATTACAATGAGCAGTTCTTC
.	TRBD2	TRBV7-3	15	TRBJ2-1	CASSPGGGSYNEQFF	TGTGCCAGCAGCCCGGGGGGTGGGTCCTACAATGAGCAGTTCTTC
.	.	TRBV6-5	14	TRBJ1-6	CASSYGGPNSPLHF	TGTGCCAGCAGTTATGGAGGGCCTAATTCACCCCTCCACTTT
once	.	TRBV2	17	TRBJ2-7	CASSEGGWVADTYEQYF	TGTGCCAGCAGTGAAGGAGGCTGGGTAGCAGATACCTACGAGCAGTACTTC
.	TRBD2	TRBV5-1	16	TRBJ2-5	CASSLGLAGGKETQYF	TGCGCCAGCAGCTTGGGACTAGCGGGGGGAAAAGAGACCCAGTACTTC
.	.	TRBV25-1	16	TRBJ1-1	CASSVGHGVVSTEAFF	TGTGCCAGCAGTGTTGGACACGGCGTTGTAAGCACTGAAGCTTTCTTT
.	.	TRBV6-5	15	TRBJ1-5	CASTRQVGSNQPQHF	TGTGCCAGCACCCGACAGGTGGGTAGCAATCAGCCCCAGCATTTT
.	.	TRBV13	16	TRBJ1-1	CASSSMTESMNTEAFF	TGTGCCAGCAGCTCAATGACAGAGAGCATGAACACTGAAGCTTTCTTT
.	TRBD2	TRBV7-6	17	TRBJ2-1	CASSLLAGLWSYNEQFF	TGTGCCAGCAGCTTACTAGCGGGGTTATGGTCCTACAATGAGCAGTTCTTC
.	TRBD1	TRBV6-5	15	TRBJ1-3	CASSPTGTSGNTIYF	TGTGCCAGCAGCCCGACAGGGACCTCTGGAAACACCATATATTTT
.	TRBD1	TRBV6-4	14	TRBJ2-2	CASKPGQGFGELFF	TGTGCCAGCAAGCCGGGACAGGGCTTCGGGGAGCTGTTTTTT
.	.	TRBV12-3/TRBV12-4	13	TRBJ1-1	CASSLREADEAFF	TGTGCCAGCAGTTTAAGAGAGGCGGATGAAGCTTTCTTT
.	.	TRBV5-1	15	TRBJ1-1	CASSPGLEGTTEAFF	TGCGCCAGCAGCCCCGGTTTGGAGGGGACCACTGAAGCTTTCTTT
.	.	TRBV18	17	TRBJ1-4	CASSHRTGMAPNEKLFF	TGTGCCAGCTCACATAGGACCGGGATGGCTCCTAATGAAAAACTGTTTTTT
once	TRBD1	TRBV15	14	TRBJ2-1	CATSSDRGWHEQFF	TGTGCCACCAGCAGTGACAGGGGGTGGCATGAGCAGTTCTTC
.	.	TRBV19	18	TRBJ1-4	CASSTSGWGDATNEKLFF	TGTGCCAGTAGTACCTCGGGTTGGGGAGATGCAACTAATGAAAAACTGTTTTTT
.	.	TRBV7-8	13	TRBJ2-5	CASSLNRLETQYF	TGTGCCAGCAGCTTGAACAGACTAGAGACCCAGTACTTC